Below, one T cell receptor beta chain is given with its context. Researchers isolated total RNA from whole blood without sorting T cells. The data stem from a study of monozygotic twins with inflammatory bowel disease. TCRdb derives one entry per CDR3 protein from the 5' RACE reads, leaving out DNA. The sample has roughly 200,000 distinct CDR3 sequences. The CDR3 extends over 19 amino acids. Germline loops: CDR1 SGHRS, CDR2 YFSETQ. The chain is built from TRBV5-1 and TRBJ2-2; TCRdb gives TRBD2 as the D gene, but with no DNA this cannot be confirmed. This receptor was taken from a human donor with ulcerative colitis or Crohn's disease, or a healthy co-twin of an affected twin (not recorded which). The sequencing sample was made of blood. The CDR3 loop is CASSFDPIAGLADTGELFF.